Following are 9 T cell receptor beta chains from one sample sequenced in a study of beta chain features in type 1 diabetes. cDNA synthesis used the whole RNA isolate, giving expressed TCRB sequences. Produced via immunoSEQ multiplex PCR; TCRdb's table is partial and in-frame only. The data contain about 220,000 clones, roughly a tenth of them singletons. Sequencing was performed on central memory CD4+ T cells from blood. These receptors originate from a man aged 18-30 years in good health.

This clone showed up many times. This chain links TRBV27 with TRBJ1-1, with unresolved D. V was clipped by 3 bases and J by 0 bases, with 8 bases between them. This CDR3 region has 14 residues. From germline, CDR1 is MNHEY and CDR2 SMNVEV (reference sequence). The CDR3 is CASSFRRMNTEAFF. Written as DNA, the CDR3 is TGTGCCAGCAGTTTCAGGAGAATGAACACTGAAGCTTTCTTT.

This clone was counted between two and nine times. The chain employs TRBV28 and TRBJ2-1; D not certain. V shed 10 bases and J shed 2 bases, with 9 bases lying between them. This CDR3 is 12 amino acids long. The germline V gene has CDR1 MDHEN and CDR2 SYDVKM. In DNA, the CDR3 is TGTGCCACCTTCGCCCCCTACAATGAGCAGTTCTTC. This sequence encodes CATFAPYNEQFF. The full variable domain, completed using reference TRBV28 and TRBJ2-1, is DVKVTQSSRYLVKRTGEKVFLECVQDMDHENMFWYRQDPGLGLRLIYFSYDVKMKEKGDIPEGYSVSREKKERFSLILESASTNQTSMYLCATFAPYNEQFFGPGTRLTVL.

J is TRBJ2-7 and V is TRBV2; 7 bases map to TRBD1. The CDR3 totals 14 residues. The V segment lost 6 bases and the J segment 0 bases; nucleotides outside the gene matches: 5. CDR1 SNHLY and CDR2 FYNNEI come from the germline V gene. CDR3: CASRGQTISYEQYF. The CDR3 nucleotides are TGTGCCAGCAGGGGACAGACTATCTCCTACGAGCAGTACTTC.

Many counts were recorded for this clone. The V call is TRBV7-2, the J call TRBJ2-7; TRBD2 aligns across 8 bases. The CDR3 extends over 12 amino acids. Germline V CDR1 and CDR2: SGHTA, FQGNSA. The V gene end was trimmed by 4 bases and the J gene end by 11 bases; junction bases not matched to a gene: 7. The CDR3 nucleotides are TGTGCCAGCAGCTCCCCGGGACTAGAAAAGTACTTC. Its translation: CASSSPGLEKYF.

This clone was counted between two and nine times. The V gene is TRBV7-9, the J gene TRBJ2-1; 11 bases fit TRBD2. Germline values: CDR1 SEHNR, CDR2 FQNEAQ (reference sequence). The CDR3 contains 15 residues. With 2 bases clipped from V and 6 bases from J, the junction kept 3 bases outside the gene matches. The CDR3 here is CASSLTSGSVNEQFF. CDR3 bases: TGTGCCAGCAGCTTAACTAGCGGGAGTGTCAATGAGCAGTTCTTC.

This clone was found a few times. The chain has TRBV7-3 and TRBJ2-1; 9 positions agree with TRBD2. The trim removed 3 bases at V and 9 bases at J, leaving 6 bases unmatched. The CDR3 covers 14 residues. Germline V lookup: CDR1 SGHTA, CDR2 FQGTGA. The CDR3 DNA reads as TGTGCCAGCAGCTTGACTAGCGGAAGGGGTGAGCAGTTCTTC. It codes for CASSLTSGRGEQFF.

CDR3: CASSRQGDSGYTF. CDR3 DNA: TGTGCCAGCTCCCGACAGGGGGATTCTGGCTACACCTTC. The V and J genes are TRBV18 and TRBJ1-2, with TRBD1 matching over 9 bases. The V segment lost 6 bases and the J segment 7 bases; nucleotides outside the gene matches: 6. CDR1 is KGHSH, CDR2 LQKENI, per germline. CDR3 length: 13 residues.

Remarks on this clone: Since a far larger clone is one base different, this is likely a read error. The CDR3 region is CARLPSGANVLTF. Here the CDR3 DNA reads TGTGCCAGGCTACCCTCTGGGGCCAACGTCCTGACTTTC. This chain links TRBV2 with TRBJ2-6; D unresolved. V dropped 9 bases and J dropped 0 bases, with 6 bases sitting between them. Germline V CDR1 and CDR2: SNHLY, FYNNEI. This CDR3 comprises 13 residues.

This clone was detected a few times. Just one base apart from a much larger clone, this may be a read error. The chain is built from TRBV5-6 and TRBJ2-7; D is ambiguous. V was shortened by 0 bases and J by 4 bases, with 5 bases between the two germline ends. CDR3 length: 12 residues. The V gene's germline CDR1 is SGHDT and CDR2 YYEEEE. In nucleotides, the CDR3 is TGTGCCAGCAGCTTGGTTGGGTACGAGCAGTACTTC. It translates to CASSLVGYEQYF.